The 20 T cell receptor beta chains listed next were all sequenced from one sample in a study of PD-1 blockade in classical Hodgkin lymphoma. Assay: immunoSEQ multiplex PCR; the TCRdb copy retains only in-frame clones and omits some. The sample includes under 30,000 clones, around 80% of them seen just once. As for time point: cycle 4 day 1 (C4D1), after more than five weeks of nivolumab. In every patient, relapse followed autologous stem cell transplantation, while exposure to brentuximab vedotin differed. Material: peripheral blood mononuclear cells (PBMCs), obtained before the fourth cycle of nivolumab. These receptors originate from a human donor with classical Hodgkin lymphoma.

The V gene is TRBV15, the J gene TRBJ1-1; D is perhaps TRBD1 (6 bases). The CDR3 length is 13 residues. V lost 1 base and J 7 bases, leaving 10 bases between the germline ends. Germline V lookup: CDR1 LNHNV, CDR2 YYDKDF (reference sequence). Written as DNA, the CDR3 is TGTGCCACCAGCAGAGGGGGGGCGAGTGAAGCTTTCTTT. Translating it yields CATSRGGASEAFF.

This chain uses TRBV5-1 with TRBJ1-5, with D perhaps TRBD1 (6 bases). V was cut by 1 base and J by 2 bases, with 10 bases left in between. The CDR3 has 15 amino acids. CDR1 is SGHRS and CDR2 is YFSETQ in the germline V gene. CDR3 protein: CASSLIGGGNQPQHF. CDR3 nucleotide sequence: TGCGCCAGCAGCTTGATCGGGGGCGGCAATCAGCCCCAGCATTTT.

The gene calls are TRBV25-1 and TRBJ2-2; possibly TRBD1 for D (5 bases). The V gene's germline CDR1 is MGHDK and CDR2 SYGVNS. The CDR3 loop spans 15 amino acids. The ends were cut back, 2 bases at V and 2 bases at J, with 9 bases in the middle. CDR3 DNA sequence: TGTGCCAGCAGTGAAAGGGGAAGAAACACCGGGGAGCTGTTTTTT. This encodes CASSERGRNTGELFF.

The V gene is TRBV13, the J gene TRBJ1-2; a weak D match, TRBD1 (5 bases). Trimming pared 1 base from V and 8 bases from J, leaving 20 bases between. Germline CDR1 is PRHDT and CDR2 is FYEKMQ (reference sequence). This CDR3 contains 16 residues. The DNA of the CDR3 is TGTGCCAGCAGCTTAGTACAATACAGGCCAGATGGAGGCTACACCTTC. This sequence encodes CASSLVQYRPDGGYTF. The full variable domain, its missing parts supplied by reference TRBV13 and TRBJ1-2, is AAGVIQSPRHLIKEKRETATLKCYPIPRHDTVYWYQQGPGQDPQFLISFYEKMQSDKGSIPDRFSAQQFSDYHSELNMSSLELGDSALYFCASSLVQYRPDGGYTFGSGTRLTVV.

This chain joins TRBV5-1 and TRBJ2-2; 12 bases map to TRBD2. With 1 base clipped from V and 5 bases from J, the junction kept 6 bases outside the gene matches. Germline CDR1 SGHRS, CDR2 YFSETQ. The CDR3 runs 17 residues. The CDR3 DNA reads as TGCGCCAGCAGCTTGTCCCCTAGCGGGGGGGCGACCGGGGAGCTGTTTTTT. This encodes CASSLSPSGGATGELFF.

The DNA of the CDR3 is TGCGCCAGCAGTTTGGACAGTCCCACAGATACGCAGTATTTT. This gives the protein CASSLDSPTDTQYF. The chain links TRBV10-1 to TRBJ2-3; possibly TRBD1 for D (6 bases). This CDR3 is 14 amino acids long. Germline CDR1 WNHNN, CDR2 SYGVQD (reference sequence). V lost 5 bases, J lost 2 bases, and 11 bases lay in between.

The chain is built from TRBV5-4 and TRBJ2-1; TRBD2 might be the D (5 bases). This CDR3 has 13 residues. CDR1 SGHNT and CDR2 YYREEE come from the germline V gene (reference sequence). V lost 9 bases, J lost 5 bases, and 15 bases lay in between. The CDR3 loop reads CATRDRGNNEQFF. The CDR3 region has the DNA TGTGCCACTCGGGATCGAGGGAACAATGAGCAGTTCTTC. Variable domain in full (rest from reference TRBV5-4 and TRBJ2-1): ETGVTQSPTHLIKTRGQQVTLRCSSQSGHNTVSWYQQALGQGPQFIFQYYREEENGRGNFPPRFSGLQFPNYSSELNVNALELDDSALYLCATRDRGNNEQFFGPGTRLTVL.

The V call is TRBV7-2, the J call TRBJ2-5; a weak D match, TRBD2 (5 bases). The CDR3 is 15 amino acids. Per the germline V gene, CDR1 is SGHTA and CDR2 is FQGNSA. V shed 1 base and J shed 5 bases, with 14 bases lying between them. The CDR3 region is CASSLGSWTFETQYF. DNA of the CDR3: TGTGCCAGCAGCTTAGGTAGCTGGACTTTCGAGACCCAGTACTTC.

Here the CDR3 DNA reads TGTGCCAGCAGCTTAGAACAAGCGGGAGCTTACGAGCAGTACTTC. Protein product: CASSLEQAGAYEQYF. The chain carries TRBV7-9 and TRBJ2-7, with 8 bases matching TRBD2. Germline assignment: CDR1 SEHNR and CDR2 FQNEAQ (reference sequence). V shed 1 base, J shed 4 bases, and the junction held 6 bases outside the gene matches. The CDR3 is 15 residues long.

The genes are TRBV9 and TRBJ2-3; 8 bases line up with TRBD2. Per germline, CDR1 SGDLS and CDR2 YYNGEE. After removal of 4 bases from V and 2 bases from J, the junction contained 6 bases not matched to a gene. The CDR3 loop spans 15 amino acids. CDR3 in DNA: TGTGCCAGCAGCTGGGGACTAGATCCCACAGATACGCAGTATTTT. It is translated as CASSWGLDPTDTQYF.

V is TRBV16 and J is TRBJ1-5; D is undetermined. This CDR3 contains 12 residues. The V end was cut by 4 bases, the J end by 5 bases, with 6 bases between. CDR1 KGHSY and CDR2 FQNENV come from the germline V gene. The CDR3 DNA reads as TGTGCCAGCAGCCCGAGATATCAGCCCCAGCATTTT. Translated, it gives CASSPRYQPQHF. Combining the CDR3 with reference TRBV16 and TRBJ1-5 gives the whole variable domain GEEVAQTPKHLVRGEGQKAKLYCAPIKGHSYVFWYQQVLKNEFKFLISFQNENVFDETGMPKERFSAKCLPNSPCSLEIQATKLEDSAVYFCASSPRYQPQHFGDGTRLSIL.

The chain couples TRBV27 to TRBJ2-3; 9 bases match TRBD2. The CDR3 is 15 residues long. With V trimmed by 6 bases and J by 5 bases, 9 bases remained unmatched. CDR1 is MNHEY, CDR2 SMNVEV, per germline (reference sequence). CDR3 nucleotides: TGTGCCAGCAGGACTAAAGCGGGGGGTATAGATACGCAGTATTTT. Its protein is CASRTKAGGIDTQYF.

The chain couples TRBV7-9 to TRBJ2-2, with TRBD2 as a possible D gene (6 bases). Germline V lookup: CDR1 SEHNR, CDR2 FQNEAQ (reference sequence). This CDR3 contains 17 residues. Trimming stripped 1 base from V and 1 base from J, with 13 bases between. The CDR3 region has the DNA TGTGCCAGCAGCTTAGAGGAGGGGAGAATGAACACCGGGGAGCTGTTTTTT. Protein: CASSLEEGRMNTGELFF.

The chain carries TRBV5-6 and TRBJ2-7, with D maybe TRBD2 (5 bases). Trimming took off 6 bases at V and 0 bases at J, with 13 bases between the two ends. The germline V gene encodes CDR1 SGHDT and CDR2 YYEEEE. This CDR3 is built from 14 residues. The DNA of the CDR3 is TGTGCCAGCAACCCTGGTGGGAGCTCCTACGAGCAGTACTTC. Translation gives CASNPGGSSYEQYF.

The CDR3 sequence: CASSFLAGAGEQFF. In DNA, the CDR3 is TGTGCCAGCAGCTTCCTAGCGGGAGCGGGTGAGCAGTTCTTC. The chain joins TRBV5-8 to TRBJ2-1; TRBD2 agrees at 10 bases. Germline V gives CDR1 SGHTS, CDR2 YDEGEE. The CDR3 extends over 14 amino acids. Losses at the gene ends were 2 bases for V and 9 bases for J; bases not matched to a gene: 5.

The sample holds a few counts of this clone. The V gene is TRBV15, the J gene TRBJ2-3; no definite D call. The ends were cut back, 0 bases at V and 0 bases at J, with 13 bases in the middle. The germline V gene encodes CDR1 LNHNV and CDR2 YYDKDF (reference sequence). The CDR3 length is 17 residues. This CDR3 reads CATSRDIASPSTDTQYF. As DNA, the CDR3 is TGTGCCACCAGCAGAGATATAGCCAGTCCTAGCACAGATACGCAGTATTTT.

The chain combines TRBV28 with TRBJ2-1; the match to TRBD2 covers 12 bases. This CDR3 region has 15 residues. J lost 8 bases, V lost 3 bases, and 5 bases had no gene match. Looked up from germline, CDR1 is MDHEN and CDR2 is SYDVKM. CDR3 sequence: CASSFRTSGIDEQFF. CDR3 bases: TGTGCCAGCAGTTTCAGGACTAGCGGGATCGATGAGCAGTTCTTC.

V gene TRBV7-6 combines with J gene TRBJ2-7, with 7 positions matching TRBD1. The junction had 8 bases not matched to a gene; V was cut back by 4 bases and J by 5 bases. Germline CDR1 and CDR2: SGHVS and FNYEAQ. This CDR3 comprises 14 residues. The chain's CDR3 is CASSSRTGWDEQYF. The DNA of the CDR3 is TGTGCCAGCAGCTCTCGGACAGGTTGGGACGAGCAGTACTTC.

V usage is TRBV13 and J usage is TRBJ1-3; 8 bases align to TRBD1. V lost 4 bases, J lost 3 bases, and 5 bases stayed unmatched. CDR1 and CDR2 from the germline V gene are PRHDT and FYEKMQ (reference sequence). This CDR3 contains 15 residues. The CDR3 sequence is CASSSTQGGGNTIYF. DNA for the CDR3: TGTGCCAGCAGCTCGACACAGGGGGGTGGAAACACCATATATTTT.

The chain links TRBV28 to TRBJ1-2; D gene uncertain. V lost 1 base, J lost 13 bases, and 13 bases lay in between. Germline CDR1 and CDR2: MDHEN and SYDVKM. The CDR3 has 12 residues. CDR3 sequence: CASSLSGVDGTF. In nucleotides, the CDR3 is TGTGCCAGCAGTTTATCCGGGGTTGATGGCACCTTC.